What follows are 9 T cell receptor beta chains derived from one specimen sequenced in a study of vaccination and CD4 T cells after COVID-19. Sequence data for DNA of cultured CD4+ T cells were generated by the Oncomine TCR Beta short-read assay. Via MiXCR, TCRdb re-called the PCR reads, giving one row per CDR3 protein. The table records around 15,000 distinct CDR3 sequences, approximately 53% of them present only once. Their specific antigens are unknown. The treatment denotes: roughly 10-day PBMC culture with coronavirus spike peptide pools or control peptides (ViraFEST assay). The sequenced sample consisted of CD4+ T cells from blood, cultured in vitro. The receptor set was obtained from a human donor who had recovered from COVID-19.

The chain uses TRBV6-1 and TRBJ2-3, with D hard to call. Germline V gene sequence: CDR1 MNHNS, CDR2 SASEGT. V dropped 7 bases and J dropped 1 base, with 9 bases sitting between them. The length of the CDR3 is 13 residues. CDR3 protein: CASIPSGTDTQYF. The CDR3 DNA sequence: TGTGCCAGCATCCCCAGCGGCACAGATACGCAGTATTTT.

The V gene is TRBV5-6, the J gene TRBJ2-7; D is unclear. Per the germline V gene, CDR1 is SGHDT and CDR2 is YYEEEE. The CDR3 contains 16 residues. V lost 1 base and J lost 2, with 16 bases in between. Written as DNA, the CDR3 is TGTGCCAGCAGCTTGCGAAAGCGTATGTTCACCTACGAGCAGTACTTC. It specifies CASSLRKRMFTYEQYF.

This clonotype was picked up a small number of times. The CDR3 region has the DNA TGCAGCGTTGGGCCAGACCAAGAGACCCAGTACTTC. Translation: CSVGPDQETQYF. V and J are TRBV29-1 and TRBJ2-5; no firm D call. CDR1 and CDR2 from the germline V gene are SQVTM and ANQGSEA. Trimming stripped 4 bases from V and 0 bases from J, with 6 bases between. This CDR3 spans 12 amino acids. Using reference TRBV29-1 and TRBJ2-5 for the parts outside the CDR3, the full variable domain is SAVISQKPSRDICQRGTSLTIQCQVDSQVTMMFWYRQQPGQSLTLIATANQGSEATYESGFVIDKFPISRPNLTFSTLTVSNMSPEDSSIYLCSVGPDQETQYFGPGTRLLVL.

This chain joins TRBV24-1 and TRBJ2-3, with 7 bases identical to TRBD1. The CDR3 sequence is 18 residues long. The germline V gene has CDR1 KGHDR and CDR2 SFDVKD. The ends lost 8 bases at V and 5 bases at J; junction bases unmatched: 21. CDR3 sequence (DNA): TGTGCCACCATGGCCTCAACGGGCCCCCACAGGGGCGGAGATACGCAGTATTTT. Translation: CATMASTGPHRGGDTQYF.

The chain joins TRBV18 to TRBJ2-7, with 7 bases matching TRBD2. V was pared by 3 bases and J by 6 bases, with 5 bases of the junction left unmatched. Germline CDR1 and CDR2: KGHSH and LQKENI. CDR3 size: 13 residues. As DNA, the CDR3 is TGTGCCAGCTCACCGACTAGCCCTCTCGAGCAGTACTTC. This gives the protein CASSPTSPLEQYF.

This chain joins TRBV20-1 and TRBJ2-6, with D perhaps assigned TRBD1 or TRBD2 (5 bases each). The V end lost 5 bases, the J end lost 0 bases, and 11 bases lay between the germline ends. The CDR3 is 15 residues long. Germline CDR1 is DFQATT and CDR2 is SNEGSKA (reference sequence). In DNA, the CDR3 is TGCAGTGCTGGGGCGGGCGCCTCTGGGGCCAACGTCCTGACTTTC. Protein: CSAGAGASGANVLTF.

The genes are TRBV5-1 and TRBJ2-5; TRBD2 matches at 8 bases. Germline loops: CDR1 SGHRS, CDR2 YFSETQ. The CDR3 runs to 16 residues. Unmatched junction bases numbered 13, after V lost 6 bases and J lost 3 bases. The CDR3 coding sequence is TGCGCCAGCACCACTATAGCGGGGAGAGGAAAAGAGACCCAGTACTTC. This sequence encodes CASTTIAGRGKETQYF.

This clonotype appeared a few times. The chain is built from TRBV20-1 and TRBJ1-1; 8 bases are a match to TRBD1. Losses at the gene ends were 3 bases for V and 7 bases for J; bases not matched to a gene: 10. The CDR3 contains 14 residues. CDR1 and CDR2 (germline): DFQATT, SNEGSKA (reference sequence). The CDR3 DNA reads TGCAGTGCTAGTGATAACAGGGGGTGGGGTGAAGCTTTCTTT. It encodes CSASDNRGWGEAFF.

The J gene is TRBJ1-2, the V gene TRBV2; D may be TRBD1 (6 bases). Germline values: CDR1 SNHLY, CDR2 FYNNEI. Between the trimmed V and J ends, which lost 7 bases and 4 bases, there was a span of 13 bases. CDR3 length equals 13 residues. Written as DNA, the CDR3 is TGTGCCAGCACCCCGGACAGCGGCTATGGCTACACCTTC. This encodes CASTPDSGYGYTF. Based on the CDR3 plus reference TRBV2 and TRBJ1-2, the full variable domain is EPEVTQTPSHQVTQMGQEVILRCVPISNHLYFYWYRQILGQKVEFLVSFYNNEISEKSEIFDDQFSVERPDGSNFTLKIRSTKLEDSAMYFCASTPDSGYGYTFGSGTRLTVV.